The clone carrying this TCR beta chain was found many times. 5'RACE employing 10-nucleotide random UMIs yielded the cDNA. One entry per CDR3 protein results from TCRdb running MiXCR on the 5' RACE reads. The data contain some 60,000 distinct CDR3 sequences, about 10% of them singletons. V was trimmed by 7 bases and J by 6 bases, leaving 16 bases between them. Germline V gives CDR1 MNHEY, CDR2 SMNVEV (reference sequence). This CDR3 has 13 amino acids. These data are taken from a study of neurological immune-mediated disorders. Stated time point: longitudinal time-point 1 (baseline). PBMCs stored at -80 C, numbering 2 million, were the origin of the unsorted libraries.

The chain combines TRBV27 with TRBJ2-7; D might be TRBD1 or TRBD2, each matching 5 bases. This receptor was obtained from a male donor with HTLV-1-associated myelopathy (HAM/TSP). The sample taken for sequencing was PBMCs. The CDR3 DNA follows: TGTGCCAGCAAACGGGACGGTTTAAGCGAGCAGTACTTC. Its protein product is CASKRDGLSEQYF.